Here is one T cell receptor (beta chain) with its context. The data were taken from a study of T cell changes during pregnancy in multiple sclerosis. This table comes from immunoSEQ multiplex PCR, and its TCRdb copy is limited to in-frame clones, with some not included. The sample consists of around 55,000 clones, 80% to 90% of them appearing once. V was clipped by 3 bases and J by 9 bases, with 6 bases between them. There are 12 residues in the CDR3. Germline V gene data show CDR1 as MNHEY and CDR2 as SVGAGI. The starting material was CD4+ T cells from peripheral blood mononuclear cells, obtained in the first trimester of pregnancy. The TCR was taken from a female donor with multiple sclerosis, enrolled in a pregnancy study. The rearrangement links TRBV6-5 to TRBJ1-6, with D possibly matching TRBD1 (5 bases). Here the CDR3 reads CASSYRGSPLHF. In DNA, the CDR3 is TGTGCCAGCAGTTATAGGGGTTCACCCCTCCACTTT.